The 9 T cell receptor beta chains given below trace back to one sample, sequenced in a study of CD8 T cells in Susac syndrome. A quantity of roughly 0.5 to 1 ug RNA underwent reverse transcription using random hexamers. TCRdb re-called the immunoSEQ multiplex PCR reads through MiXCR, storing one row per CDR3 protein. The sample includes 150,000 to 200,000 distinct CDR3 sequences, about 94% of them seen just once. The specimen sequenced was CD4+ T cells from PBMCs. The receptor source for this set is a human donor in good health.

Points on this clonotype: An end of the junction does not agree with germline; a read error may underlie this. The rearrangement uses TRBV9 and TRBJ1-4, with D perhaps TRBD1 (5 bases). CDR3 length equals 12 residues. The V gene's germline CDR1 is SGDLS and CDR2 YYNGEE. The CDR3, as DNA: TGTGCCAGCAGCGGAGGAACCAGGGATATGCTTTTT. Amino acid sequence: CASSGGTRDMLF.

The genes are TRBV29-1 and TRBJ2-5; 7 bases map to TRBD2. This CDR3 has 13 residues. V dropped 3 bases and J dropped 5; count of bases not matched to a gene: 6. From germline, CDR1 is SQVTM and CDR2 ANQGSEA. CDR3 DNA: TGCAGCGTTGACCTTAGCGGGCGGGAGACCCAGTACTTC. Its translation: CSVDLSGRETQYF.

This clonotype was picked up one time. This chain links TRBV7-9 with TRBJ2-3; D remains ambiguous. V gave up 1 base and J gave up 3 bases, with 8 bases separating them. This CDR3 comprises 14 residues. Germline V lookup: CDR1 SEHNR, CDR2 FQNEAQ (reference sequence). The DNA of the CDR3 is TGTGCCAGCAGCTTAGAGGCGACAACAGATACGCAGTATTTT. This sequence encodes CASSLEATTDTQYF.

V is TRBV19 and J is TRBJ2-3; D is uncertain. V lost 6 bases and J 0 bases, leaving 1 base between the germline ends. Looked up from germline, CDR1 is LNHDA and CDR2 is SQIVND (reference sequence). The CDR3 totals 11 residues. The chain's CDR3 is CASRSTDTQYF. The DNA of the CDR3 is TGTGCCAGTAGGAGCACAGATACGCAGTATTTT.

This chain uses TRBV7-9 with TRBJ1-1; TRBD1 is a possible D gene (5 bases). The germline V gene has CDR1 SEHNR and CDR2 FQNEAQ (reference sequence). The V end was cut by 5 bases, the J end by 6 bases, with 16 bases between. The CDR3 sequence is 14 residues long. The CDR3: CASSRGQGGAEAFF. The CDR3 nucleotides read TGTGCCAGCAGCCGAGGGCAGGGAGGAGCTGAAGCTTTCTTT.

The J gene is TRBJ2-3, the V gene TRBV6-5; D is tentatively TRBD1 or TRBD2 (5 bases each). The CDR3 extends over 15 amino acids. V lost 1 base, J lost 6 bases, and 14 bases lay in between. From germline, CDR1 is MNHEY and CDR2 SVGAGI. The CDR3 region is CASSYFGTLADTQYF. Written as DNA, the CDR3 is TGTGCCAGCAGTTACTTCGGGACCCTTGCGGATACGCAGTATTTT.

The chain carries TRBV20-1 and TRBJ1-6; the match to TRBD1 covers 10 bases. This CDR3 is built from 15 residues. Germline-derived CDR1 and CDR2 are DFQATT and SNEGSKA (reference sequence). V shed 5 bases and J 9 bases; nucleotides not matched to a gene: 10. CDR3 protein: CSAHRTGGIGSPLHF. The CDR3 nucleotides are TGCAGTGCTCATCGGACAGGGGGTATTGGTTCACCCCTCCACTTT.

The rearrangement links TRBV5-1 to TRBJ2-7, with a possible D match to TRBD2 (6 bases). The germline CDR1 and CDR2 sequences are SGHRS and YFSETQ. There are 17 residues in the CDR3. Trimming took 4 bases from V and 2 from J, leaving 22 bases between them. The CDR3 sequence is CASSPTRQRVETYEQYF. The CDR3 nucleotides are TGCGCCAGCAGCCCGACCCGCCAGCGGGTAGAGACCTACGAGCAGTACTTC.

The V gene is TRBV6-2 or TRBV6-3, the J gene TRBJ1-3; D unclear. The CDR3 loop spans 11 amino acids. Germline V gene lookup returns CDR1 MNHEY and CDR2 SVGEGT. Trimming shortened V by 5 bases and J by 8 bases, and 7 bases separated the two germline ends. CDR3 sequence: CASSLQYTIYF. The CDR3, as DNA: TGTGCCAGCAGTCTACAGTACACCATATATTTT.